The text below deals with one TCR beta chain. Its antigen specificity is not known. No base-level quality is on record; no much larger clone is a single base apart. The entry originates in a study of Ad26.COV2.S vaccination and SARS-CoV-2 variants (dated by TCRdb to about 2021). For the study in its entirety: Donors in the vaccine arm were drawn from COV1001, a multicentre, randomized, double-blind, placebo-controlled phase I-IIa trial testing Ad26.COV2.S in healthy adults. Ad26.COV2.S was given intramuscularly at 5x10^10 or 1x10^11 viral particles, as a single shot or as two shots 56 days apart. TCRbeta repertoire sequencing was used to assess the specificity and breadth of SARS-CoV-2-reactive T cell receptors after Ad26.COV2.S vaccination. The TCR-sequenced set comprised about 32 samples: some 20 Ad26.COV2.S vaccine recipients, 5 placebo recipients and 8 SARS-CoV-2 convalescent individuals. Participants in the trial were split at random into five groups of five each, receiving low-dose or high-dose Ad26.COV2.S once or twice, or else placebo on both occasions. Investigators did not know the trial group allocation while performing experiments and assessing outcomes.

CDR1 is given as KGHDR and CDR2 as SFDVKD, both from the germline V gene. The germline ends are 11 bases apart after V is trimmed by 4 bases and J by 8 bases. There are 13 amino acids in the CDR3, from cysteine to phenylalanine inclusive. Only CDR3 DNA remains: 39 bases, in frame from the first base. TCRbeta CDR3 regions were sequenced with the immunoSEQ Assay. After extraction, genomic DNA underwent amplification by bias-controlled multiplex PCR, followed by high-throughput sequencing. In the source study's methods: To quantify the absolute abundance of every unique TCRbeta CDR3 region, sequences were collapsed and filtered. T cell fraction was estimated by normalizing TCRbeta template counts to usable DNA, which was measured by amplifying reference genes present in all nucleated cells. Repertoire TCRs were annotated as SARS-CoV-2-specific when V gene, CDR3 amino acid sequence and J gene were exactly matched to a known reactive TCR set. MIRA supplied the reference SARS-CoV-2 TCR set, which was filtered for enrichment in COVID-19-positive ImmuneCODE repertoires so that public or cross-reactive TCRs were removed. Based on the MIRA antigens, annotated TCRs were further analysed at the level of specific ORF or position within ORF. Depth was the summed frequency of annotated unique rearrangements, while breadth was defined as annotated unique rearrangements over total unique productive rearrangements. Two-sided Wilcoxon rank-sum tests were applied when comparing TCR breadth between groups. Imported from immuneACCESS, the table was reduced by TCRdb to in-frame sequences with V and J called. These copies leave out some clones; in studies compared against another copy, an unresolved V gene accounts for under half, and the cause of the remainder is not known. V and J calls and clone size are as listed in that table; D and trimming were resolved from the DNA. The sample table lists hundreds of thousands of clones, 90% of them with a count of one. The ten largest make up 9.5% to 15% of the sample.

In the paper's terms, the treatment or condition label means: 15 to 20 received Ad26.COV2.S at low or high dose, single or two shots; several received placebo; per-sample allocation not given. Repertoires of vaccine and placebo recipients were sequenced from samples collected on day 63 after the first injection. Between 29 July and 7 August 2020, Cohort 1b enrolled about 27 adults aged 18-55 years at one site in Boston, USA. Ad26.COV2.S consisted of a replication-incompetent adenovirus type 26 vector by which a prefusion-stabilized SARS-CoV-2 spike protein from the original Wuhan strain was expressed. The investigation overall reported the following: The authors noted that the TCR breadth and depth analyses may have underestimated total T cell responses. Ad26.COV2.S recipients had higher spike-specific TCR breadth than placebo recipients (P = 0.0014). Vaccine and placebo recipients had comparable non-spike TCR breadth, which fits with the vaccine containing only spike. Comparing responses between vaccine doses or regimens was not something the study was powered to do. Substantial breadth of spike-specific CD8+ and CD4+ T cell responses was reported after vaccination.

The chain uses TRBV24-1 and TRBJ2-1; no D segment can be confidently identified. The TCR was taken from a person between 18 and 65 years old who received the Ad26.COV2.S COVID-19 vaccine or a placebo. Sequenced material: peripheral blood, taken in a trial of Ad26.COV2.S vaccine versus placebo. The DNA is TGTGCCACCAGTGACTTAAAAGTGGATGAGCAGTTCTTC. This gives the protein CATSDLKVDEQFF.